A selection of T cell receptor beta chains follows, all from one sample in a study of fetal regulatory T cell absence and autoimmunity. Here immunoSEQ multiplex PCR was the method, and the copy in TCRdb shows in-frame clones only, minus some. The table shows 95,000 or so clones, with 60% to 80% occurring only once. Material for sequencing was pancreas tissue. These receptor sequences come from a male donor with IPEX syndrome. The CDR3 runs from the conserved cysteine through the conserved F or W. A D gene is named only where the DNA matches it firmly. Rows give clone size only sometimes, using once, few, many, or a class for an expanded clone.

>TRBJ2-5|TRBV19|.|TRBD2
TGTGCCAGTGGGACTAGCGGGGAGACCCAGTACTTC
CASGTSGETQYF
>TRBJ2-3|TRBV6-1|.|TRBD2
TGTGCCAGCAGTGACAGGGTAGCGGGGAACCCCACAGATACGCAGTATTTT
CASSDRVAGNPTDTQYF
>TRBJ1-2|TRBV5-1|.|TRBD1
TGCGCCAGCAGTCCTTACAGGGGAGATGGCTACACCTTC
CASSPYRGDGYTF
>TRBJ1-5|TRBV7-2|few|.
TGTGCCAGCAGCTTAGGGGGGGATCAGCCCCAGCATTTT
CASSLGGDQPQHF
>TRBJ2-7|TRBV10-3|few|TRBD1
TGTGCCATCAGTGAGGACAGGGACGAGCAGTACTTC
CAISEDRDEQYF
>TRBJ2-5|TRBV13|.|.
TGTGCCAGCAGCTTCTTGAGCCAAGAGACCCAGTACTTC
CASSFLSQETQYF
>TRBJ2-1|TRBV12-5|.|TRBD2
TGTGCTAGTGGTTTGGTATTAGGAAAAGCGGGGGGGCTTGGCAATGAGCAGTTCTTC
CASGLVLGKAGGLGNEQFF
>TRBJ1-1|TRBV25-1|.|TRBD1
TGTGCCAGCAGTGAATGGGGACAGGGCACTGAAGCTTTCTTT
CASSEWGQGTEAFF
>TRBJ2-7|TRBV10-3|.|.
TGTGCCCCGAGGAGGACAGATTTAACCTACGAGCAGTACTTC
CAPRRTDLTYEQYF
>TRBJ2-2|TRBV6-1|.|.
TGTGCCAGCAGTGTGATGTGGGAGCTGTTTTTT
CASSVMWELFF
>TRBJ1-3|TRBV7-9|.|.
TGTGCCAGCAGCCCCTTCGGGGCCGGAAACACCATATATTTT
CASSPFGAGNTIYF
>TRBJ1-5|TRBV14|.|.
TGTGCCAGCAGCCAAGGAGGTACGGGTCAGCCCCAGCATTTT
CASSQGGTGQPQHF
>TRBJ2-2|TRBV7-9|once|TRBD2
TGTGCCAGCAGCTCGACTAGCGCGAGCGGGGAGCTGTTTTTT
CASSSTSASGELFF
>TRBJ2-7|TRBV4-3|.|.
TGCGCCAGCAGCCAAGATTGGGACCAACCCTACGAGCAGTACTTC
CASSQDWDQPYEQYF
>TRBJ2-1|TRBV27|.|TRBD1
TGTGCCACCCGCGTTACGGGACAGGGGTCCCTAAATGAGCAGTTCTTC
CATRVTGQGSLNEQFF
>TRBJ1-2|TRBV4-2|.|.
TGTGCTTCGCGGGGCGCGGACTATGGCTACACCTTC
CASRGADYGYTF
>TRBJ2-3|TRBV19|.|TRBD2
TGTGCCAGTAGTATCGGCGGGAGGACAGATACGCAGTATTTT
CASSIGGRTDTQYF
>TRBJ2-1|TRBV12-5|.|.
TGTGCTAGTGGTTTAGGAGGAGACAATGAGCAGTTCTTC
CASGLGGDNEQFF
>TRBJ1-1|TRBV29-1|once|TRBD1
TGCAGCGTTTCAGGGGGCAATCCTGAAGCTTTCTTT
CSVSGGNPEAFF
>TRBJ1-3|TRBV6-6|.|.
TGTGCCAGCAGTTACCGCAGCTCTGGAAACACCATATATTTT
CASSYRSSGNTIYF
>TRBJ2-7|TRBV6-6|once|.
TGTGCCAGCAGTTACTCCGGGGAGTTTACCTACGAGCAGTACTTC
CASSYSGEFTYEQYF
>TRBJ1-5|TRBV7-9|.|.
TGTGCCAGCAGCTTAGGGGCTCGTCAGCCCCAGCATTTT
CASSLGARQPQHF
>TRBJ1-1|TRBV7-9|.|.
TGTGCCAGCAGCGTGATTGAAGCTTTCTTT
CASSVIEAFF
>TRBJ1-5|TRBV21-1|.|.
TGTGCCAGCAACTTAACGGTAAGACGCAGGGGTGGCCAGCCCCAGCATTTT
CASNLTVRRRGGQPQHF
>TRBJ1-6|TRBV6-5|.|.
TGTGCCGGAACTATTGGACCCCTCCACTTT
CAGTIGPLHF
>TRBJ2-7|TRBV21-1|few|.
TGTGCCAGCAGCAAAGTCGAGTCCTCGCATGAGCAGTACTTC
CASSKVESSHEQYF
>TRBJ2-2|TRBV27|.|.
TGTGCCAGCAGTTTTGGGCCCCGGGGAGTCACCGGGGAGCTGTTTTTT
CASSFGPRGVTGELFF
>TRBJ2-2|TRBV6-1|.|.
TGTGCCAGCTACCGCACCGGGGAGCTGTTTTTT
CASYRTGELFF
>TRBJ2-1|TRBV5-6|few|.
TGTGCCAGCAGCTTCTACAATGAGCAGTTCTTC
CASSFYNEQFF
>TRBJ2-5|TRBV4-1|.|.
TGCGCCAGCAGCCAAGGACACCAAGAGACCCAGTACTTC
CASSQGHQETQYF
>TRBJ2-5|TRBV5-3|.|TRBD2
TGTGCCAGAAGCTTACGGGGGGAGAACGAGACCCAGTACTTC
CARSLRGENETQYF
>TRBJ1-1|TRBV6-4|.|.
TGTGCCAGCAGTAACGGGTATCGGGGTGAAGCTTTCTTT
CASSNGYRGEAFF
>TRBJ1-1|TRBV5-5|.|.
TGTGCCAGCAGCCCGGCTGTTGACGGCAGTGAAGCTTTCTTT
CASSPAVDGSEAFF
>TRBJ1-5|TRBV2|.|TRBD1
TGTGCCAGCAGTGAAATTCTGGCAGGGGGTAATCAGCCCCAGCATTTT
CASSEILAGGNQPQHF
>TRBJ2-3|TRBV27|.|TRBD2
TGTGCCAGCAGTTTATTTAGCGGGAGGGCAGATACGCAGTATTTT
CASSLFSGRADTQYF
>TRBJ2-7|TRBV5-4|.|TRBD2
TGTGCCAGCAGCCCGCCGGCTAGCGGGAACCACGAGCAGTACTTC
CASSPPASGNHEQYF
>TRBJ1-2|TRBV7-2|.|TRBD1
TGTGCCAGCAGCTTAGCGCAGGGGGCTAACTATGGCTACACCTTC
CASSLAQGANYGYTF
>TRBJ2-5|TRBV7-9|few|TRBD2
TGTGCCAGCAGCGAAGGGACTAGCATGTACTTC
CASSEGTSMYF
>TRBJ1-6|TRBV11-3|.|.
TGTGCCAGCAGGTCCGCGGACAGTTATAATTCACCCCTCCACTTT
CASRSADSYNSPLHF
>TRBJ2-5|TRBV5-4|once|.
TGTGCCAGCAGCTTGATTGGGGATTCAGAGACCCAGTACTTC
CASSLIGDSETQYF
>TRBJ1-6|TRBV2|few|.
TGTGCCAGCAGTGGTTTAGGGGATAATTCACCCCTCCACTTT
CASSGLGDNSPLHF
>TRBJ2-3|TRBV5-4|.|TRBD1
TGTGCCAGCAGCTTATGGACAGGAATCACAGATACGCAGTATTTT
CASSLWTGITDTQYF
>TRBJ2-7|TRBV7-9|.|.
TGTGCCAGCAGCTTAGATCCGGGTTCCGACGAGCAGTACTTC
CASSLDPGSDEQYF
>TRBJ1-1|TRBV5-4|.|.
TGTGCCAGCAGCTTGTCAGGGGACACTGAAGCTTTCTTT
CASSLSGDTEAFF
>TRBJ2-3|TRBV7-2|once|.
TGTGCCAGCAGCCTAGGGAGGGGGGGCGGTACGCAGTATTTT
CASSLGRGGGTQYF
>TRBJ2-7|TRBV9|.|.
TGTGCCAGCAAGGGACCGTCTCGAACCTACGAGCAGTACTTC
CASKGPSRTYEQYF
>TRBJ2-3|TRBV5-4|.|.
TGTGCCAGCAGCGTCGGGGACCGAAGCACAGATACGCAGTATTTT
CASSVGDRSTDTQYF